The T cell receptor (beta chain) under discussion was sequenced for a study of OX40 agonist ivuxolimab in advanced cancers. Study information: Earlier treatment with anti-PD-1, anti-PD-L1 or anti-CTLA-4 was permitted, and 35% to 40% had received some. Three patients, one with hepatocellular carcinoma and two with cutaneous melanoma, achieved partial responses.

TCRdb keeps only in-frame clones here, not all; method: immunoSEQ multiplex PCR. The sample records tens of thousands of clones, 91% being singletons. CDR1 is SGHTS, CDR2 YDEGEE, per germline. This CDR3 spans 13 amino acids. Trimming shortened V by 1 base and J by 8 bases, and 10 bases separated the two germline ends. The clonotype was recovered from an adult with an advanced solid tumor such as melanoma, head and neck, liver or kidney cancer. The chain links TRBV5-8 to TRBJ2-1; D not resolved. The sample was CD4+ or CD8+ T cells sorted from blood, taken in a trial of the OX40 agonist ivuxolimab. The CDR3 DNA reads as TGTGCCAGCAGCTTGAACGGACGCCATGAGCAGTTCTTC. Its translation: CASSLNGRHEQFF.